Listed below are T cell receptor beta chains from one sample, sequenced in a study of CD8+ T cells in alopecia areata. The protocol was immunoSEQ multiplex PCR, while the TCRdb copy is restricted to in-frame clones and leaves out a portion. This table has hundreds of thousands of clones, less than 80% appearing once. The sequencing here drew on CD4+ T cells sorted from blood, taken at week 0. The source of these receptors is a human donor with alopecia areata. Each CDR3 is given with its conserved first and last residue. The D gene is left open where the match is weak.

CDR3: CASSPPGQFF; D: .; J: TRBJ2-1; V: TRBV27
CDR3: CASSQDDSYGANVLTF; D: .; J: TRBJ2-6; V: TRBV4-3
CDR3: CASSSRTGMETQYF; D: TRBD1; J: TRBJ2-5; V: TRBV5-1
CDR3: CASSPQPPGGLNQPQHF; D: .; J: TRBJ1-5; V: TRBV4-2
CDR3: CASSPLQANYTF; D: .; J: TRBJ1-2; V: TRBV6-5
CDR3: CASMLGDTQYF; D: .; J: TRBJ2-3; V: TRBV6-1
CDR3: CASRAEIGQGRNEQFF; D: TRBD1; J: TRBJ2-1; V: TRBV9
CDR3: CASSRQGGGGYTF; D: TRBD1; J: TRBJ1-2; V: TRBV6-5
CDR3: CASGLRTNQETQYF; D: .; J: TRBJ2-5; V: TRBV6-5
CDR3: CASSDKALNQPQHF; D: .; J: TRBJ1-5; V: TRBV2
CDR3: CASSVEANYGYTF; D: .; J: TRBJ1-2; V: TRBV9